This T cell receptor beta chain was sequenced during a study of prognosis after radiotherapy for stage I lung cancer. Regarding the study as a whole: Samples before stereotactic body radiation therapy had more unique TCR clones (median around 10,000 versus 6,900). Tumor specificity of the expanded TCR clones was not determined. Among patients who developed distant metastases, Shannon entropy after stereotactic body radiation therapy was lower. The way patients used TRBV and TRBJ genes reportedly differed depending on whether they had metastases.

Genomic DNA yielded TCR beta CDR3, amplified by two-round multiplex PCR. Round one of PCR was performed, and it used primers specific to each TRBV and TRBJ gene. TCRdb called the multiplex PCR reads again in MiXCR, with one record for every CDR3 protein. The sample records under 75,000 distinct CDR3 sequences, approximately 26% being singletons. With regard to this clonotype: Its matching antigen is unknown.

V lost 5 bases and J 11 bases, leaving 18 bases between the germline ends. From germline, CDR1 is MNHNS and CDR2 SASEGT. CDR3 length equals 14 residues. The specimen was PBMCs, collected before or after stereotactic body radiation therapy (not recorded which). This rearrangement joins TRBV6-1 to TRBJ2-2, with D possibly TRBD1 on 6 matching bases. The receptor was derived from a donor aged 50 or older with non-small cell lung cancer. In DNA form, the CDR3 reads TGTGCCAGCAGTCCTTACAGGGTCACCAGTGAGCTGTTTTTT. This translates into CASSPYRVTSELFF.